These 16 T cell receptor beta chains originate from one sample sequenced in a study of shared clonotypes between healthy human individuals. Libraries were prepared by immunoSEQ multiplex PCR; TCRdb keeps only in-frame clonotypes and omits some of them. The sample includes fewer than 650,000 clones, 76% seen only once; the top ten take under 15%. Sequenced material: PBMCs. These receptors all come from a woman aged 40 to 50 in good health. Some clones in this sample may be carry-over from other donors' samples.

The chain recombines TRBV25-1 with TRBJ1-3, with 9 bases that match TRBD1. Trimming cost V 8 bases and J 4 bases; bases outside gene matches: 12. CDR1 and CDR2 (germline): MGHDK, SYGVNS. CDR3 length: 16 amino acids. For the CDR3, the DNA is TGTGCCAGCGGCTCATTACAGGGGGCGCGAGGAAACACCATATATTTT. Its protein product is CASGSLQGARGNTIYF.

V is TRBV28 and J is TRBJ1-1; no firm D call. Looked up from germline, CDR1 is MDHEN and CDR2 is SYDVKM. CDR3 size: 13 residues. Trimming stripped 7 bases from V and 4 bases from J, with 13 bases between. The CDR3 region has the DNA TGTGCCAGCATTACTGAAGGGAGCACTGAAGCTTTCTTT. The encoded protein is CASITEGSTEAFF.

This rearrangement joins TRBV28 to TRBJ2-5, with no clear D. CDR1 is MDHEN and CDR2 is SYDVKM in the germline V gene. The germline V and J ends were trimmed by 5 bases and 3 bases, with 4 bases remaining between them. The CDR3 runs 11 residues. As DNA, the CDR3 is TGTGCCAGCAGTGTTAAAGAGACCCAGTACTTC. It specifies CASSVKETQYF. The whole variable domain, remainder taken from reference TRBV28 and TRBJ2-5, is DVKVTQSSRYLVKRTGEKVFLECVQDMDHENMFWYRQDPGLGLRLIYFSYDVKMKEKGDIPEGYSVSREKKERFSLILESASTNQTSMYLCASSVKETQYFGPGTRLLVL.

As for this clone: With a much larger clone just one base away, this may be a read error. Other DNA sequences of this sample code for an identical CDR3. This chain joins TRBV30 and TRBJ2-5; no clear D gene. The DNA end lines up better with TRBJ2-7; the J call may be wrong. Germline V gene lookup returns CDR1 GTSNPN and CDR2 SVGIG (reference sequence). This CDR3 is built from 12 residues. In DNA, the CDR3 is TGTGCTTGGAGTGTGGGTCCCTACGAGCAGTACTTC. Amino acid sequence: CAWSVGPYEQYF.

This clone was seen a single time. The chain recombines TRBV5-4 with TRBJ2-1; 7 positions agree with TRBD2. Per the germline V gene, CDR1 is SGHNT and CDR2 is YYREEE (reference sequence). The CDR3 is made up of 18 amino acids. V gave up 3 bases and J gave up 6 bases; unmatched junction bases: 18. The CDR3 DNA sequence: TGTGCCAGCAGCTCCCCTCCCGGGGCGGGAGTCAGTAGCAATGAGCAGTTCTTC. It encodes CASSSPPGAGVSSNEQFF.

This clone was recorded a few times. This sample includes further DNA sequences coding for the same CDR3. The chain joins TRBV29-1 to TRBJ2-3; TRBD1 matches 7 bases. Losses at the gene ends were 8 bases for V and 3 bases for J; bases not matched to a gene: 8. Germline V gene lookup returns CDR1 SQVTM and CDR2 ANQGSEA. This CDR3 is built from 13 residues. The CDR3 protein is CSIRQGGTDTQYF. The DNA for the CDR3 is TGCAGCATACGACAGGGCGGGACAGATACGCAGTATTTT.

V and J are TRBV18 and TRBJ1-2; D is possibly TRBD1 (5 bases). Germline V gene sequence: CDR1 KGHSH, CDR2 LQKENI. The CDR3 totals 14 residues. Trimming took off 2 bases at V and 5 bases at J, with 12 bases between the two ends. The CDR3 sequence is CASSPFKEGYGYTF. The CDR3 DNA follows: TGTGCCAGCTCACCATTTAAGGAGGGGTATGGCTACACCTTC.

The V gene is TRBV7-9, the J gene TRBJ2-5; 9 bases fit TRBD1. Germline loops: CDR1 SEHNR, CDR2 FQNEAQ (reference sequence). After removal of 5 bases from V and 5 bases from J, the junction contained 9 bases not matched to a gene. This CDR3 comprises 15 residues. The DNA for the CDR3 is TGTGCCAGCAGCCCGAGGACAGGGGCAGGGGAGACCCAGTACTTC. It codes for CASSPRTGAGETQYF.

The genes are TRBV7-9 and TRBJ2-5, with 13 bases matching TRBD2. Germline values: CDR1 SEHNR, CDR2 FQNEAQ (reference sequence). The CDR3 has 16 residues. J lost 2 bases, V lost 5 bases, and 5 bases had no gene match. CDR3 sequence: CASSIPGLAGQETQYF. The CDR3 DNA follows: TGTGCCAGCAGCATTCCGGGACTAGCGGGACAAGAGACCCAGTACTTC.

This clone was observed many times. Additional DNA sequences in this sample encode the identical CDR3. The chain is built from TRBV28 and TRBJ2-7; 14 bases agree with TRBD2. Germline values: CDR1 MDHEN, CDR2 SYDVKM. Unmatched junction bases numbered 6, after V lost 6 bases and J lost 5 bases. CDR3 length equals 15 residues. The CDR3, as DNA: TGTGCCAGCAGATTGGGACTAGCGGGAGTAAACGAGCAGTACTTC. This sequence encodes CASRLGLAGVNEQYF.

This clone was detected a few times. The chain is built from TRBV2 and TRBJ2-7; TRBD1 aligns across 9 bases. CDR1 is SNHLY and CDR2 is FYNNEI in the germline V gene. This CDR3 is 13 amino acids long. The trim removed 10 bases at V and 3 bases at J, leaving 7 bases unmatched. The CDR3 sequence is CATSGQGFYEQYF. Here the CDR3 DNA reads TGTGCCACCTCAGGACAGGGGTTCTACGAGCAGTACTTC. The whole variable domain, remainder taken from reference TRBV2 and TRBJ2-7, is EPEVTQTPSHQVTQMGQEVILRCVPISNHLYFYWYRQILGQKVEFLVSFYNNEISEKSEIFDDQFSVERPDGSNFTLKIRSTKLEDSAMYFCATSGQGFYEQYFGPGTRLTVT.

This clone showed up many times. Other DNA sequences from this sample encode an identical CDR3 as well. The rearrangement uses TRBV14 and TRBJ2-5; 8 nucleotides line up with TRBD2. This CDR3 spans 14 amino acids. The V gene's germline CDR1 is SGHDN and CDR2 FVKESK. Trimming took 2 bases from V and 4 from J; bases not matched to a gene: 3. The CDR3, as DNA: TGTGCCAGCAGCCAAAGACTAGCGCCAGAGACCCAGTACTTC. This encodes CASSQRLAPETQYF.

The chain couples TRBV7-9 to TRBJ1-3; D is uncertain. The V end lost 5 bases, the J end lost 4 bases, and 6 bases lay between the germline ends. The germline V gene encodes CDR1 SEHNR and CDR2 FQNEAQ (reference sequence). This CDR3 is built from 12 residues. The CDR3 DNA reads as TGTGCCAGCAGCCCTCAAGGAAACACCATATATTTT. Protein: CASSPQGNTIYF.

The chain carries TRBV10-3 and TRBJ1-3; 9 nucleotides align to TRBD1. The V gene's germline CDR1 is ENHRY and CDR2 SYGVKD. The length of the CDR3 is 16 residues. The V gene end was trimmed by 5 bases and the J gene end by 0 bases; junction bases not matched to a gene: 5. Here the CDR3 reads CAISSRTGASGNTIYF. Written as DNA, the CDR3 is TGTGCCATCAGTTCCCGGACAGGGGCCTCTGGAAACACCATATATTTT.

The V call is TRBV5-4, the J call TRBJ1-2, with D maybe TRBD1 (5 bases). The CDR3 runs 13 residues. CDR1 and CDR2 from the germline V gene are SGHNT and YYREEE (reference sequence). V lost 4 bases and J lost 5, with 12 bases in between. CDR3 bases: TGTGCCAGCAGCACCGGGACGGAGTATGGCTACACCTTC. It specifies CASSTGTEYGYTF. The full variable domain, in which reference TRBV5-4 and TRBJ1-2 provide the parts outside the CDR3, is ETGVTQSPTHLIKTRGQQVTLRCSSQSGHNTVSWYQQALGQGPQFIFQYYREEENGRGNFPPRFSGLQFPNYSSELNVNALELDDSALYLCASSTGTEYGYTFGSGTRLTVV.

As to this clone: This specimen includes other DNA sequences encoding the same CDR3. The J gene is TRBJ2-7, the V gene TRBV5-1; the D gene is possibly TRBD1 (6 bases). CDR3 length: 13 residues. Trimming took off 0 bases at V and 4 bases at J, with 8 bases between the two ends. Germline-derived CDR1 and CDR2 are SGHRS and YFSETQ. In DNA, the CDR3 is TGCGCCAGCAGCTTGGGACAGGTATACGAGCAGTACTTC. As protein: CASSLGQVYEQYF. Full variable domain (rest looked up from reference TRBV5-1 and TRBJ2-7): KAGVTQTPRYLIKTRGQQVTLSCSPISGHRSVSWYQQTPGQGLQFLFEYFSETQRNKGNFPGRFSGRQFSNSRSEMNVSTLELGDSALYLCASSLGQVYEQYFGPGTRLTVT.